This is a list of T cell receptor beta chains from one sample in a study of human T cells and chemical hapten exposure. Using its own MiXCR run on the RACE reads, TCRdb lists one record per CDR3 protein. The sample yields some 400,000 distinct CDR3 sequences, 4.5% to 5.5% seen once. Sequencing used whole blood, obtained in connection with sensitization to the hapten diphenylcyclopropenone (DPC). The source of these receptors is a woman aged 50 to 65 with alopecia areata. Some clones in this sample may be carry-over from other donors' samples. CDR3s include the opening cysteine and the closing phenylalanine or tryptophan. The order of the fields is clone size, V gene, CDR3 protein. For some rows the clone size is stated as once, few or many, or as a class when expanded; others skip it.

size: many; V: TRBV13; CDR3: CASSLRGTGTYEQYF
size: few; V: TRBV3-1; CDR3: CASGPEAYGYTF
size: -; V: TRBV5-1; CDR3: CARGTGGASSNQPQHF
size: many; V: TRBV3-1; CDR3: CASSPESSSYNEQFF
size: many; V: TRBV20-1; CDR3: CSARDISSYEQYF
size: few; V: TRBV5-4; CDR3: CASSLAGGRPTTDTQYF
size: many; V: TRBV5-1; CDR3: CASSLEGGGWNQPQHF
size: few; V: TRBV6-1; CDR3: CASSVWTHTDTQYF
size: many; V: TRBV7-9; CDR3: CASSLVQGALSTDTQYF
size: -; V: TRBV12-3/TRBV12-4; CDR3: CASSPGAGLNTGELFF
size: -; V: TRBV7-2; CDR3: CASSLALRAVRPPQYF
size: few; V: TRBV5-6; CDR3: CASSLYRDKMNSPLHF
size: few; V: TRBV9; CDR3: CASSVDIAGGQEQYF
size: -; V: TRBV29-1; CDR3: CSVANEQFF
size: few; V: TRBV10-3; CDR3: CAISEKRDTYEQYF
size: many; V: TRBV10-2; CDR3: CASSEWAGELFF
size: many; V: TRBV12-3/TRBV12-4; CDR3: CASSPLSYTEAFF
size: -; V: TRBV5-1; CDR3: CASSLEQGAGQPQHF
size: -; V: TRBV28; CDR3: CASSSRDRYQETQYF
size: -; V: TRBV7-8; CDR3: CASSLGLPDLYGYTF
size: few; V: TRBV6-6; CDR3: CASSFRTGPNTQYF
size: many; V: TRBV12-3/TRBV12-4; CDR3: CASSPADSSYGYTF
size: many; V: TRBV20-1; CDR3: CSARPQGTGNYGYTF
size: -; V: TRBV18; CDR3: CASSPGEAALNTEAFF
size: few; V: TRBV11-1; CDR3: CASTTGDDEQFF
size: many; V: TRBV14; CDR3: CASSQGQGTIYEQFF
size: many; V: TRBV30; CDR3: CAWNPGQQTYEQYF
size: few; V: TRBV29-1; CDR3: CSVGGRSYEQYF
size: -; V: TRBV6-2/TRBV6-3; CDR3: CASSYPQGGTARNEQFF
size: few; V: TRBV24-1; CDR3: CATSGLGQGGSGYTF
size: many; V: TRBV3-1; CDR3: CASSLHRGDSSGANVLTF
size: few; V: TRBV20-1; CDR3: CSAPVDEQFF
size: -; V: TRBV7-8; CDR3: CASSLTGPEETQYF
size: few; V: TRBV6-2/TRBV6-3; CDR3: CASSYPDRRPDTQYF
size: -; V: TRBV6-6; CDR3: CASSFTGRETGDDEKLFF
size: few; V: TRBV2; CDR3: CASTLDRGGNTEAFF
size: -; V: TRBV6-5; CDR3: CASSYGTEVYEKLFF
size: few; V: TRBV6-1; CDR3: CASSEGNGGFTDTQYF
size: -; V: TRBV29-1; CDR3: CSVCAASYEQYF
size: few; V: TRBV7-2; CDR3: CASSFPTSGRGAPSADTQYF
size: -; V: TRBV19; CDR3: CASSIPRRYGSYNEQFF
size: many; V: TRBV3-1; CDR3: CASSQVGTGTEAFF
size: many; V: TRBV7-9; CDR3: CASSLEGVNYGYTF
size: many; V: TRBV27; CDR3: CASSFGIPHYYGYTF
size: few; V: TRBV29-1; CDR3: CSAENTEAFF
size: few; V: TRBV28; CDR3: CASSSLRTSGYQETQYF
size: -; V: TRBV12-3/TRBV12-4; CDR3: CASRGNLNTGELFF
size: few; V: TRBV12-3/TRBV12-4; CDR3: CASSLQGASTEAFF
size: many; V: TRBV9; CDR3: CASSPGVSDTQYF
size: many; V: TRBV11-2; CDR3: CASSRGGIYEQFF